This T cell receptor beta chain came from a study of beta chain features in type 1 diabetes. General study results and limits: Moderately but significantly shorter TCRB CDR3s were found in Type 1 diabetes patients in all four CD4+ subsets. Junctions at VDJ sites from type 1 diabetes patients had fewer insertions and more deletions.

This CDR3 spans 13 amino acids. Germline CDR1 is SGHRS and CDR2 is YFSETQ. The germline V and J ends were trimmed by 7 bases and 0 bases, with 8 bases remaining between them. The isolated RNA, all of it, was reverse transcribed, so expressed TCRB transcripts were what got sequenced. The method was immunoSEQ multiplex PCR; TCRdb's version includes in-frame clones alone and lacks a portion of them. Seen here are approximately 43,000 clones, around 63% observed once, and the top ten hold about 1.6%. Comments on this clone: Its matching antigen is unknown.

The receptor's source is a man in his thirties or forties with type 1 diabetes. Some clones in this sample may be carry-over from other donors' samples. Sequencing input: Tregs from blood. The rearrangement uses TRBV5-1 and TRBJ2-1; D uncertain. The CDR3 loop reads CASSLSSYNEQFF. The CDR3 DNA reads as TGCGCCAGCTCTCTGAGCTCCTACAATGAGCAGTTCTTC.